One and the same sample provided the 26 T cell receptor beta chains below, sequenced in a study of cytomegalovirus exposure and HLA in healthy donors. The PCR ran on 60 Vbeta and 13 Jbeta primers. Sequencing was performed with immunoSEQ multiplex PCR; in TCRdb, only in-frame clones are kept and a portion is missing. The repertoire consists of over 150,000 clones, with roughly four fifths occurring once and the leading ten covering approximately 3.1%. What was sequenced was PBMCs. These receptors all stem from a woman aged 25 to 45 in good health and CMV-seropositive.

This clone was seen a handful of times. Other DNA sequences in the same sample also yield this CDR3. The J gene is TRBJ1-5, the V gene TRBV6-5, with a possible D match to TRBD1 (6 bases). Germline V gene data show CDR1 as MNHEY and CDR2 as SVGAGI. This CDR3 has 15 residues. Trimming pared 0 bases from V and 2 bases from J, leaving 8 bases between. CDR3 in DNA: TGTGCCAGCAGTTACTCGAACAGGGGCAATCAGCCCCAGCATTTT. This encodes CASSYSNRGNQPQHF.

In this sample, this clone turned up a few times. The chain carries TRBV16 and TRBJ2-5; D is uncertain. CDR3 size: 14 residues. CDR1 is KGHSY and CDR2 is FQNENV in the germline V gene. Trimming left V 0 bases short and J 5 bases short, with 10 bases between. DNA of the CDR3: TGTGCCAGCAGCCAATCGGGCAGCCGGGAGACCCAGTACTTC. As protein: CASSQSGSRETQYF.

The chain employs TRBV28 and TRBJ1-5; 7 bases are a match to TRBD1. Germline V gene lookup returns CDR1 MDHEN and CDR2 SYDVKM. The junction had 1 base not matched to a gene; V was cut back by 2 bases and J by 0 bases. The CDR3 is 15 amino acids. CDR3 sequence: CASSLGTASNQPQHF. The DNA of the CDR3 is TGTGCCAGCAGTTTAGGGACAGCTAGCAATCAGCCCCAGCATTTT.

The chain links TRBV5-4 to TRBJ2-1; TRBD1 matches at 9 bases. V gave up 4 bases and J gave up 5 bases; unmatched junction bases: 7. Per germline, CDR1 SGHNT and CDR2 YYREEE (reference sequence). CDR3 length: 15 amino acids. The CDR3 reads CASSPRDREHNEQFF. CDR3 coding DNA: TGTGCCAGCAGCCCCCGGGACAGGGAACACAATGAGCAGTTCTTC.

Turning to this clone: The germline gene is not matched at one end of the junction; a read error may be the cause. In DNA, the CDR3 is TGTGCCAGCAGTGACGGGACAGAGCCCTACGGGCAGTACTTC. Protein sequence: CASSDGTEPYGQYF. The chain has TRBV6-1 and TRBJ2-7; 7 bases map to TRBD1. The CDR3 covers 14 residues. CDR1 and CDR2 (germline): MNHNS, SASEGT.

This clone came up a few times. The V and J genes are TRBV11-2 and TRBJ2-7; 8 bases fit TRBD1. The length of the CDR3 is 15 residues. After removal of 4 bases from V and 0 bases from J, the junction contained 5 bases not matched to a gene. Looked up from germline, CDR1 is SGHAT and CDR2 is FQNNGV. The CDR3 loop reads CASSSRDRISYEQYF. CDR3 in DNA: TGTGCCAGCAGCTCCCGGGACAGGATCTCCTACGAGCAGTACTTC.

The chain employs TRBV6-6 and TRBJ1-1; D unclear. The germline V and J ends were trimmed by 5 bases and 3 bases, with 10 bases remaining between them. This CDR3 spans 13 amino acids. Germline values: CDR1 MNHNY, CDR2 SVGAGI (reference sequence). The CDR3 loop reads CASSTDYHTEAFF. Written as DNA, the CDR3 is TGTGCCAGCAGTACAGACTATCACACTGAAGCTTTCTTT.

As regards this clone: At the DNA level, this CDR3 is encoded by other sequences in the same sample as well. The CDR3 DNA is TGTGCCAGCAGCTTGGGAGGGAAAACTGAAGCTTTCTTT. Protein: CASSLGGKTEAFF. The genes are TRBV7-9 and TRBJ1-1; D is undetermined. This CDR3 has 13 residues. Trimming stripped 3 bases from V and 5 bases from J, with 10 bases between. CDR1 SEHNR and CDR2 FQNEAQ come from the germline V gene (reference sequence).

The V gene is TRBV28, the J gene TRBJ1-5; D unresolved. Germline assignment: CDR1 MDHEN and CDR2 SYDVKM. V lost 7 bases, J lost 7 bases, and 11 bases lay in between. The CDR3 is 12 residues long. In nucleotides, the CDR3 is TGTGCCAGCACGAATACTGAACAGCCCCAGCATTTT. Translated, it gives CASTNTEQPQHF. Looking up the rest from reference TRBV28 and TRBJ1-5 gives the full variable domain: DVKVTQSSRYLVKRTGEKVFLECVQDMDHENMFWYRQDPGLGLRLIYFSYDVKMKEKGDIPEGYSVSREKKERFSLILESASTNQTSMYLCASTNTEQPQHFGDGTRLSIL.

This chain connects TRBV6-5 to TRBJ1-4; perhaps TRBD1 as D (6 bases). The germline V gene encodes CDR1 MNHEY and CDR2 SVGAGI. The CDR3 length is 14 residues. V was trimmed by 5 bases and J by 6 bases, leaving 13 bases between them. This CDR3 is CASSEGPGDEKLFF. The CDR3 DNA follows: TGTGCCAGCAGTGAAGGGCCAGGGGATGAAAAACTGTTTTTT.

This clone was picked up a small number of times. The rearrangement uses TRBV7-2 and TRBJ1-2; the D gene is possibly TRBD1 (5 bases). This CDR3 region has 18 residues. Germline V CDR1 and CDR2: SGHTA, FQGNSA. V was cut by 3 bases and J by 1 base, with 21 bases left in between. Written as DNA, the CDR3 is TGTGCCAGCAGCTTCCCGCGGGGCCGATCCATTAATAACTATGGCTACACCTTC. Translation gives CASSFPRGRSINNYGYTF.

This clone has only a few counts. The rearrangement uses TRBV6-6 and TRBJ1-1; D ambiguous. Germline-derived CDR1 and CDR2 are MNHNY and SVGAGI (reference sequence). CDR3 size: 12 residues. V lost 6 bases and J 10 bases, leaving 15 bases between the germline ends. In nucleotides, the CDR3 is TGTGCCAGCAGCCCCGCGGGTGAAGGAGCTTTCTTT. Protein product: CASSPAGEGAFF.

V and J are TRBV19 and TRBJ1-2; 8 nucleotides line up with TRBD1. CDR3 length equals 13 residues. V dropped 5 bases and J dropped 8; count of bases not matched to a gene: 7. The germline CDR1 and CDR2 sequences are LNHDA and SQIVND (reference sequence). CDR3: CASSSDRARGYTF. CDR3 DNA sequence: TGTGCCAGTAGTTCGGACAGGGCTCGAGGCTACACCTTC.

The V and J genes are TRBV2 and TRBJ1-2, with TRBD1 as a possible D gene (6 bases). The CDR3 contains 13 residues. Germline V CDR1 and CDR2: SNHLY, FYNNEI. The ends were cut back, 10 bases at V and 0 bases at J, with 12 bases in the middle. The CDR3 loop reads CATPTGANYGYTF. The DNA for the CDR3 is TGTGCCACCCCGACAGGAGCTAACTATGGCTACACCTTC. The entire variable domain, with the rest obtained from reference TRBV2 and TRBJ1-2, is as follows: EPEVTQTPSHQVTQMGQEVILRCVPISNHLYFYWYRQILGQKVEFLVSFYNNEISEKSEIFDDQFSVERPDGSNFTLKIRSTKLEDSAMYFCATPTGANYGYTFGSGTRLTVV.

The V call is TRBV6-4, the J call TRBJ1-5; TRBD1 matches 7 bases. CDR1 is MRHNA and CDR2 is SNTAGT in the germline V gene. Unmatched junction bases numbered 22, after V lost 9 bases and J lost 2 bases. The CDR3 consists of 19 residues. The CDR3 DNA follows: TGTGCCAGACTACCGGGACAGAAAAGTTTGTGGGTGGGCAATCAGCCCCAGCATTTT. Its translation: CARLPGQKSLWVGNQPQHF.

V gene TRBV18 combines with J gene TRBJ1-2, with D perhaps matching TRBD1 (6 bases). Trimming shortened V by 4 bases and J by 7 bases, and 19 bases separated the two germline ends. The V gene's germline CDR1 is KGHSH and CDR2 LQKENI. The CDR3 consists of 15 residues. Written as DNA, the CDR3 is TGTGCCAGCTCACTAAGCCACGTGGGGGCTACTGGCTACACCTTC. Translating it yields CASSLSHVGATGYTF.

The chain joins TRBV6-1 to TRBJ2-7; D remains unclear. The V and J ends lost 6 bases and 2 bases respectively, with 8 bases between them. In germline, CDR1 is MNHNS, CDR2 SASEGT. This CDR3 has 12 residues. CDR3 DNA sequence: TGTGCCAGCAGGTCAGATACCTACGAGCAGTACTTC. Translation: CASRSDTYEQYF.

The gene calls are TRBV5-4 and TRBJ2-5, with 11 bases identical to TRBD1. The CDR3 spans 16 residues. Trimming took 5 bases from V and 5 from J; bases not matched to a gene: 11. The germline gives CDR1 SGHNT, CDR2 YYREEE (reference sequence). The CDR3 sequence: CASRGARTGGGETQYF. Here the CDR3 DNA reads TGTGCCAGCAGGGGGGCCAGGACAGGGGGCGGTGAGACCCAGTACTTC.

CDR3 nucleotide sequence: TGTGCCAGCAGCTTGCTACTAGCGGGACCTAATGAGCAGTTCTTC. It translates to CASSLLLAGPNEQFF. The V and J genes are TRBV5-6 and TRBJ2-1; 10 nucleotides match TRBD2. Germline loops: CDR1 SGHDT, CDR2 YYEEEE. The junction had 5 bases not matched to a gene; V was cut back by 1 base and J by 7 bases. This CDR3 contains 15 residues.

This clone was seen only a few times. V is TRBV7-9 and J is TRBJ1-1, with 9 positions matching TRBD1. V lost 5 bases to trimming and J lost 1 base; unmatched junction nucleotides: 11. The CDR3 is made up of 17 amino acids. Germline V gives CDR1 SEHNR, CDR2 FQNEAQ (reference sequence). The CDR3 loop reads CASSHTGGARGNTEAFF. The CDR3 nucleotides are TGTGCCAGCAGCCACACAGGGGGCGCGAGGGGGAACACTGAAGCTTTCTTT. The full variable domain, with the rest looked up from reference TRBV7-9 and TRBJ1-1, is DTGVSQNPRHKITKRGQNVTFRCDPISEHNRLYWYRQTLGQGPEFLTYFQNEAQLEKSRLLSDRFSAERPKGSFSTLEIQRTEQGDSAMYLCASSHTGGARGNTEAFFGQGTRLTVV.

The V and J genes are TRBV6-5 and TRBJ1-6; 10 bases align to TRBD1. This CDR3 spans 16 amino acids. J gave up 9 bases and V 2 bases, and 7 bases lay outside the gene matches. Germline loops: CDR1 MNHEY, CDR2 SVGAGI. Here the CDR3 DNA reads TGTGCCAGCAGTTACCTGGACAGGGGGAAGAGTTCACCCCTCCACTTT. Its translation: CASSYLDRGKSSPLHF.

The CDR3 sequence: CASSYLYGELFF. CDR3 sequence (DNA): TGTGCCAGCAGTTACTTATACGGGGAGCTGTTTTTT. This sequence joins TRBV6-5 and TRBJ2-2; D ambiguous. The germline CDR1 and CDR2 sequences are MNHEY and SVGAGI. Trimming cost V 1 base and J 7 bases, with 4 bases left between them. The CDR3 is 12 amino acids.

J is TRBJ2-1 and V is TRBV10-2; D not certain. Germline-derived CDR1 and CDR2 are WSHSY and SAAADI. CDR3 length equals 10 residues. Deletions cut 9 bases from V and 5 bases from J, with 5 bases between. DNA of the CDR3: TGCGCCAGTTTCAACAATGAGCAGTTCTTC. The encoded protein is CASFNNEQFF.

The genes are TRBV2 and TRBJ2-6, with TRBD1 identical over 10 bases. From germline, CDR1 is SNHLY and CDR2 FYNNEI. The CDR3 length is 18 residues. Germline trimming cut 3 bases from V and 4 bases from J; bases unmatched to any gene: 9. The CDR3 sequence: CASSDPGQGLSGANVLTF. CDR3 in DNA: TGTGCCAGCAGTGACCCGGGACAGGGGTTATCCGGGGCCAACGTCCTGACTTTC.

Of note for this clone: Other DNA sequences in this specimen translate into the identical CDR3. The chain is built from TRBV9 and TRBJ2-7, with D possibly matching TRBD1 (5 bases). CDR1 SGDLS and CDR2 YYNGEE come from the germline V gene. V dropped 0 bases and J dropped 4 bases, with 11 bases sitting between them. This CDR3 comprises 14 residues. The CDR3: CASSVGGTGYEQYF. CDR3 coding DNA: TGTGCCAGCAGCGTAGGAGGCACAGGATACGAGCAGTACTTC.

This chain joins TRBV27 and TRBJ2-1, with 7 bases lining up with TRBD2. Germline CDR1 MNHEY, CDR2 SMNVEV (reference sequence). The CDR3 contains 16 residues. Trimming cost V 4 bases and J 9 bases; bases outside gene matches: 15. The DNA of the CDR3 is TGTGCCAGCAGTTCCCCCTATAGCGGGCGGAGGAGTGAGCAGTTCTTC. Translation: CASSSPYSGRRSEQFF.